The rows below give T cell receptor beta chains drawn from one sample of a study of shared clonotypes between healthy human individuals. Profiled with immunoSEQ multiplex PCR; TCRdb holds only in-frame clones, not every one. The data contain over a million clones, around 76% of them seen just once; the ten biggest clones take up 1.4% to 1.5%. The specimen sequenced was memory CD4+ T cells sorted from blood. The receptors were gathered from a man in his late teens or twenties in good health. The conserved cysteine and the conserved F or W are not part of the CDR3 here. The order of the fields is CDR3 protein, J gene, CDR3 length, V gene.

CDR3: ASSKEGKGGSLIYEQY
J: TRBJ2-7
length: 16
V: TRBV21-1

CDR3: ASSQARGSSYNEQF
J: TRBJ2-1
length: 14
V: TRBV4-2

CDR3: ASSLGPYSNQPQH
J: TRBJ1-5
length: 13
V: TRBV28

CDR3: SVSDGSSYNSPLH
J: TRBJ1-6
length: 13
V: TRBV29-1

CDR3: ASSPGGATNSPLH
J: TRBJ1-6
length: 13
V: TRBV7-9

CDR3: ASSLAGGPYNEQF
J: TRBJ2-1
length: 13
V: TRBV7-7

CDR3: ASSFSNEAKLF
J: TRBJ1-4
length: 11
V: TRBV7-9

CDR3: ASSEAGANVLT
J: TRBJ2-6
length: 11
V: TRBV25-1

CDR3: ASKGTGWNTEAF
J: TRBJ1-1
length: 12
V: TRBV2

CDR3: SGVPGGYEQY
J: TRBJ2-7
length: 10
V: TRBV29-1

CDR3: ASSRASVDYNEQF
J: TRBJ2-1
length: 13
V: TRBV19

CDR3: ASSEAVAGGL
J: TRBJ1-2
length: 10
V: TRBV6-1

CDR3: ATSRTSGGGQETQY
J: TRBJ2-5
length: 14
V: TRBV15

CDR3: ASSVTPGSGYYGYT
J: TRBJ1-2
length: 14
V: TRBV2

CDR3: ATGPSGGAAETQY
J: TRBJ2-5
length: 13
V: TRBV2

CDR3: ASSYSGQKGIQY
J: TRBJ2-5
length: 12
V: TRBV6-5

CDR3: SVKGEGNYGYT
J: TRBJ1-2
length: 11
V: TRBV29-1

CDR3: AWKGSKGGYTGELF
J: TRBJ2-2
length: 14
V: TRBV30

CDR3: AHQLTVGYT
J: TRBJ1-2
length: 9
V: TRBV30

CDR3: ASSQEGQGINYGYT
J: TRBJ1-2
length: 14
V: TRBV4-3

CDR3: ASSYGTDHYEQY
J: TRBJ2-7
length: 12
V: TRBV6-5

CDR3: ASTPSGGGEKLF
J: TRBJ1-4
length: 12
V: TRBV6-5

CDR3: ASSLGSAQNEQY
J: TRBJ2-7
length: 12
V: TRBV7-9

CDR3: ASSEDDRAGGYT
J: TRBJ1-2
length: 12
V: TRBV10-2

CDR3: ASSYRDRAAGYT
J: TRBJ1-2
length: 12
V: TRBV7-2

CDR3: ASSLEYGGHRQF
J: TRBJ2-1
length: 12
V: TRBV11-1

CDR3: ASSLSGGTSTDTQY
J: TRBJ2-3
length: 14
V: TRBV5-1

CDR3: ASSPDGNYGYT
J: TRBJ1-2
length: 11
V: TRBV18

CDR3: AWSLRGWGATNEKLF
J: TRBJ1-4
length: 15
V: TRBV30